In this sample, the clone carrying this T cell receptor (beta chain) turned up many times. Its antigen is still unknown. V was trimmed by 3 bases and J by 3 bases, leaving 3 bases between them. This CDR3 is built from 11 residues. Looked up from germline, CDR1 is SNHLY and CDR2 is FYNNEI. TCRdb re-called the reads with MiXCR, one entry per CDR3 protein. The sample gives fewer than 250,000 distinct CDR3 sequences, roughly an eighth of which show up once; 1.5% to 2% is in the top ten. The source of the sample is a study of T cell repertoires in cytomegalovirus infection. Study at large: From public TCR beta signatures came an indication of both CMV infection and matching HLA type.

Study outcomes and limitations: Dominating the ex vivo response were TCR beta clonotypes that were CMV-specific and HLA-C-restricted.

The sequenced material came from PBMCs. This clonotype originated in a human donor in good health (CMV status not recorded). Some clones in this sample may be carry-over from other donors' samples. The chain joins TRBV2 to TRBJ2-7, with unresolved D. The CDR3 protein is CASSEYYEQYF. As DNA, the CDR3 is TGTGCCAGCAGTGAGTACTACGAGCAGTACTTC.